The rows below give T cell receptor beta chains drawn from one sample of a study of blood T cell repertoires in COVID-19. Assay used: immunoSEQ multiplex PCR; TCRdb lists only in-frame clones, some missing. The sample carries approximately 200,000 clones, roughly 80% recorded once. The specimen sequenced was peripheral blood. These receptors were taken from a man between 60 and 75 years old with active or convalescent COVID-19. CDR3s include the opening cysteine and the closing phenylalanine or tryptophan. A D gene is named only where the DNA matches it firmly. Size is omitted from some rows. Given values are once, few, many or a class for expanded clones.

d_call j_call clone_size v_call cdr3_aa cdr3_nt
NA TRBJ2-2 NA TRBV19 CASSIQYTGELFF TGTGCCAGTAGTATACAGTACACCGGGGAGCTGTTTTTT
TRBD2 TRBJ2-1 once TRBV4-2 CASSLRLAGGGEQFF TGTGCCAGCAGCCTTCGACTAGCGGGAGGGGGTGAGCAGTTCTTC
NA TRBJ2-7 NA TRBV30 CAWSPDFYEQYF TGTGCCTGGAGTCCAGATTTCTACGAGCAGTACTTC
NA TRBJ2-7 NA TRBV29-1 CSGSRARGYEQYF TGCAGCGGTAGCCGGGCCCGGGGCTACGAGCAGTACTTC
TRBD2 TRBJ2-1 NA TRBV10-3 CAISGTSGRDEQFF TGTGCCATCAGTGGGACTAGCGGGAGGGATGAGCAGTTCTTC
NA TRBJ1-6 once TRBV7-3 CASGDRRNSPLHF TGTGCCAGCGGTGACAGGAGAAATTCACCCCTCCACTTT
TRBD2 TRBJ2-7 few TRBV7-3 CASSPLAGGAYEQYF TGTGCCAGCAGCCCACTAGCGGGAGGTGCCTACGAGCAGTACTTC
TRBD1 TRBJ1-3 NA TRBV10-3 CAISPGTGGVSGNTIYF TGTGCCATCAGTCCCGGGACAGGGGGGGTCTCTGGAAACACCATATATTTT
TRBD1 TRBJ2-1 many TRBV4-2 CASSQDQGQGGFF TGTGCCAGCAGCCAAGATCAGGGACAGGGCGGGTTCTTC
NA TRBJ2-1 NA TRBV7-3 CASSSQRGSSYNEQFF TGTGCCAGCAGTTCCCAACGGGGGAGCTCCTACAATGAGCAGTTCTTC
NA TRBJ2-7 NA TRBV9 CASSAGQGFYEQYF TGTGCCAGCAGCGCCGGTCAGGGTTTTTACGAGCAGTACTTC
NA TRBJ2-3 NA TRBV18 CASSPGTRTDTQYF TGTGCCAGCTCACCCGGGACTCGCACAGATACGCAGTATTTT
TRBD2 TRBJ2-3 NA TRBV5-1 CASSLASGSTDTQYF TGCGCCAGCAGCTTGGCTAGCGGGTCGACAGATACGCAGTATTTT
TRBD2 TRBJ2-7 NA TRBV10-3 CAIRPSGGRASYEQYF TGTGCCATCAGGCCCTCGGGAGGGAGGGCCTCCTACGAGCAGTACTTC
TRBD1 TRBJ1-3 NA TRBV28 CASGKTGGGNTIYF TGTGCCAGCGGAAAGACAGGGGGCGGAAACACCATATATTTT
TRBD2 TRBJ2-1 NA TRBV9 CASSGLAGGLGNEQFF TGTGCCAGCAGCGGCCTAGCGGGAGGGCTAGGCAATGAGCAGTTCTTC
TRBD1 TRBJ2-5 NA TRBV24-1 CATSDLQTGGIETQYF TGTGCCACCAGTGATTTGCAAACAGGGGGGATAGAGACCCAGTACTTC
TRBD1 TRBJ2-2 once TRBV2 CASRDRGLRTGELFF TGTGCCAGCAGGGACAGGGGGCTTCGCACCGGGGAGCTGTTTTTT
NA TRBJ2-7 NA TRBV5-1 CASSLEAGIYEQYF TGCGCCAGCAGCTTGGAAGCAGGGATCTACGAGCAGTACTTC
NA TRBJ2-7 NA TRBV28 CASMGGSTYEQYF TGTGCCAGCATGGGCGGGTCCACCTACGAGCAGTACTTC
TRBD1 TRBJ2-7 once TRBV5-8 CASSLDRGTYEQYF TGTGCCAGCAGCTTGGACAGGGGGACCTACGAGCAGTACTTC
NA TRBJ1-2 NA TRBV18 CASSPLDGANYGYTF TGTGCCAGCTCACCACTAGACGGAGCTAACTATGGCTACACCTTC
NA TRBJ1-5 NA TRBV3-1/TRBV3-2 CASSQAGESPQHF TGTGCCAGCAGCCAAGCCGGGGAGTCGCCCCAGCATTTT
NA TRBJ2-1 NA TRBV14 CASSQDSGLGSYNEQFF TGTGCCAGCAGCCAAGATTCCGGGTTGGGCTCCTACAATGAGCAGTTCTTC
NA TRBJ2-3 NA TRBV5-6 CASSLITGTTDTQYF TGTGCCAGCAGCTTGATTACAGGGACCACAGATACGCAGTATTTT
NA TRBJ1-3 NA TRBV15 CATSREPPSSGNTIYF TGTGCCACCAGCAGAGAACCCCCGAGCTCTGGAAACACCATATATTTT
NA TRBJ1-2 NA TRBV5-4 CASSLAGLANYGYTF TGTGCCAGCAGCTTGGCAGGCTTAGCTAACTATGGCTACACCTTC
NA TRBJ1-4 few TRBV21-1 CARGTTNEKLFF TGTGCCCGCGGGACAACTAATGAAAAACTGTTTTTT
TRBD2 TRBJ2-7 NA TRBV7-2 CASSSGGVAGEQYF TGTGCCAGCAGCTCGGGGGGGGTGGCAGGCGAGCAGTACTTC
NA TRBJ2-2 NA TRBV29-1 CSGVGANTGELFF TGCAGCGGTGTAGGGGCGAACACCGGGGAGCTGTTTTTT
NA TRBJ2-1 NA TRBV3-1/TRBV3-2 CASSQGGGNEQFF TGTGCCAGCAGCCAAGGGGGAGGCAATGAGCAGTTCTTC
TRBD2 TRBJ2-1 NA TRBV4-3 CASSQYLAGVHNEQFF TGCGCCAGCAGCCAATACCTAGCGGGAGTACACAATGAGCAGTTCTTC
TRBD1 TRBJ2-5 once TRBV5-1 CASRWDRQETQYF TGCGCCAGCAGGTGGGACAGGCAAGAGACCCAGTACTTC
NA TRBJ2-2 NA TRBV28 CASSFLPSTGELFF TGTGCCAGCAGTTTTCTTCCCTCCACCGGGGAGCTGTTTTTT
TRBD2 TRBJ2-7 NA TRBV29-1 CSVLLAGLYEQYF TGCAGCGTCCTACTAGCGGGACTATACGAGCAGTACTTC
TRBD2 TRBJ2-5 NA TRBV12-3/TRBV12-4 CASSRGLEETQYF TGTGCCAGCAGTCGAGGACTAGAAGAGACCCAGTACTTC
NA TRBJ1-3 NA TRBV3-1/TRBV3-2 CASSQWSSGNTIYF TGTGCCAGCAGCCAGTGGAGCTCTGGAAACACCATATATTTT
NA TRBJ2-7 once TRBV2 CASSTQGYEQYF TGTGCCAGCAGTACACAGGGATACGAGCAGTACTTC
NA TRBJ1-2 NA TRBV12-3/TRBV12-4 CASSLTGNYGYTF TGTGCCAGCAGTTTAACAGGGAACTATGGCTACACCTTC
TRBD2 TRBJ2-7 few TRBV10-1 CASPSRSTSERRNEQYF TGCGCCAGCCCTAGCCGCAGTACTAGCGAAAGGCGAAACGAGCAGTACTTC
TRBD1 TRBJ2-7 NA TRBV18 CASSARQGPYEQYF TGTGCCAGCTCAGCAAGACAGGGCCCCTACGAGCAGTACTTC
TRBD1 TRBJ2-7 NA TRBV18 CASSPRTGEGEQYF TGTGCCAGCTCACCACGGACAGGGGAAGGCGAGCAGTACTTC
TRBD1 TRBJ2-3 NA TRBV5-4 CASSPRSGQGGTDTQYF TGTGCCAGCTCCCCGCGGAGCGGTCAGGGGGGCACAGATACGCAGTATTTT
TRBD1 TRBJ2-5 NA TRBV24-1 CATSGGQGAPETQYF TGTGCCACCAGTGGCGGACAGGGGGCTCCAGAGACCCAGTACTTC